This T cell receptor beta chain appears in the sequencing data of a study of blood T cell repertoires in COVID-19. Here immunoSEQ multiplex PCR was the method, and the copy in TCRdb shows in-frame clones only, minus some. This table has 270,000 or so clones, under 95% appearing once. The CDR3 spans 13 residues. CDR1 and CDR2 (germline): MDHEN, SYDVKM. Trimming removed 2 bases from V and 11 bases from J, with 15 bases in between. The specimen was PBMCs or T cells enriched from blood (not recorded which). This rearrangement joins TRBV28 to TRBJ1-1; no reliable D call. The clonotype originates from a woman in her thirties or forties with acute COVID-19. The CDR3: CASSLPLPSRAFF. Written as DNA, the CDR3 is TGTGCCAGCAGTTTACCGTTGCCTTCGAGGGCTTTCTTT. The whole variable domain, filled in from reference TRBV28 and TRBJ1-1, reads DVKVTQSSRYLVKRTGEKVFLECVQDMDHENMFWYRQDPGLGLRLIYFSYDVKMKEKGDIPEGYSVSREKKERFSLILESASTNQTSMYLCASSLPLPSRAFFGQGTRLTVV.